This TCR beta chain was identified in a study of response to subunit inactivated influenza vaccine. As concerns this clonotype: Its antigen is as yet unknown.

Study-level points and caveats: Every seasonal influenza vaccination brings in few new T cells, the authors suggested.

The trim removed 7 bases at V and 0 bases at J, leaving 7 bases unmatched. Germline CDR1 is KGHDR and CDR2 is SFDVKD. CDR3 size: 17 residues. TCRdb independently ran MiXCR on the RT-PCR reads; one entry per CDR3 protein. The sample consists of 860,000 or so distinct CDR3 sequences, approximately 21% of them appearing once. The rearrangement joins TRBV24-1 to TRBJ2-1; 11 bases are a match to TRBD2. The sequence was collected from a man aged 50 or older who received an inactivated influenza vaccine. The sample consisted of PBMCs from blood, taken roughly 5 days after vaccination. The CDR3 region has the DNA TGTGCCACCAGCGGACTAGCGGGCTTGAACTCCTACAATGAGCAGTTCTTC. Translation: CATSGLAGLNSYNEQFF.